One sample yielded the 27 T cell receptor beta chains listed below, sequenced in a study of shared clonotypes between healthy human individuals. TCRdb's table, derived via immunoSEQ multiplex PCR, lists solely in-frame clones and lacks some. Among 600,000 to 800,000 clones listed, 55% to 75% were seen once. The sequenced material came from memory CD4+ T cells sorted from blood. Subset: CD45RA-negative fraction. The receptors here all came from a woman younger than 45 in good health.

V gene TRBV30 combines with J gene TRBJ1-6; D ambiguous. The CDR3 length is 16 residues. The germline gives CDR1 GTSNPN, CDR2 SVGIG (reference sequence). Trimming removed 4 bases at V and 10 bases at J, with 23 bases between. CDR3 coding DNA: TGTGCCTGGAAATCCGTGTATCGGGGAGAAGAATCACCCCTCCACTTT. As protein: CAWKSVYRGEESPLHF.

This clone showed up just a few times. The rearrangement links TRBV10-1 to TRBJ2-3; 7 nucleotides match TRBD1. The CDR3 is 16 residues long. The J segment lost 2 bases and the V segment lost 2 bases, leaving 7 bases of the junction unmatched. Germline CDR1 WNHNN, CDR2 SYGVQD (reference sequence). CDR3 sequence: CASSEIRQGATDTQYF. The CDR3 nucleotides are TGCGCCAGCAGTGAGATTCGACAGGGTGCCACAGATACGCAGTATTTT.

As to this clone: Other DNA sequences of this sample code for an identical CDR3. V gene TRBV27 combines with J gene TRBJ1-5; no firm D call. CDR1 is MNHEY, CDR2 SMNVEV, per germline (reference sequence). V lost 6 bases to trimming and J lost 4 bases, with 10 bases between them. The CDR3 runs to 13 residues. CDR3: CASSFLGNQPQHF. The CDR3 region has the DNA TGTGCCAGCAGCTTCCTAGGGAATCAGCCCCAGCATTTT.

For this clone: This specimen includes other DNA sequences encoding the same CDR3. This sequence joins TRBV6-1 and TRBJ2-7, with 7 bases identical to TRBD1. J lost 0 bases, V lost 4 bases, and 3 bases had no gene match. This CDR3 has 14 residues. Germline V CDR1 and CDR2: MNHNS, SASEGT. This CDR3 reads CASSVNRGSYEQYF. The CDR3 DNA sequence: TGTGCCAGCAGTGTAAACAGGGGCTCCTACGAGCAGTACTTC.

V is TRBV7-8 and J is TRBJ2-3; 8 bases map to TRBD2. Germline V CDR1 and CDR2: SGHVS, FQNEAQ. The junction had 10 bases not matched to a gene; V was cut back by 4 bases and J by 4 bases. The CDR3 is 16 amino acids. CDR3 region: CASSSLGAGVPDTQYF. DNA for the CDR3: TGTGCCAGCAGCTCCCTCGGAGCGGGAGTACCAGATACGCAGTATTTT.

V usage is TRBV27 and J usage is TRBJ2-3; 9 nucleotides agree with TRBD2. V shed 6 bases, J shed 2 bases, and the junction held 6 bases outside the gene matches. Germline V gene lookup returns CDR1 MNHEY and CDR2 SMNVEV (reference sequence). This CDR3 has 15 residues. CDR3 in amino acids: CASRKLAGATDTQYF. CDR3 nucleotide sequence: TGTGCCAGCAGAAAACTAGCGGGTGCCACAGATACGCAGTATTTT.

This rearrangement joins TRBV15 to TRBJ2-1, with 7 bases fitting TRBD2. The CDR3 has 15 residues. The V segment lost 0 bases and the J segment 10 bases; nucleotides outside the gene matches: 9. Per germline, CDR1 LNHNV and CDR2 YYDKDF (reference sequence). Here the CDR3 DNA reads TGTGCCACCAGCAGAGATTGGTTAGGCGGGAGAGAGCAGTTCTTC. Translated: CATSRDWLGGREQFF.

This clone was detected a few times. V and J are TRBV4-2 and TRBJ2-5; D assignment may be TRBD1 or TRBD2 (5 bases each). TRBJ2-7 explains the end of the DNA better; the J call may be wrong. CDR3 length: 15 amino acids. CDR1 LGHNA and CDR2 YNFKEQ come from the germline V gene. CDR3 nucleotide sequence: TGTGCCAGCAGCCAGGGGGATGGAGTACGCTACGAGCAGTACTTC. Its translation: CASSQGDGVRYEQYF.

Comment on this clone: This same CDR3 is encoded by further DNA sequences in the sample. This chain links TRBV5-1 with TRBJ2-7; 8 bases fit TRBD1. CDR3 length equals 15 residues. V lost 2 bases, J lost 2 bases, and 6 bases stayed unmatched. Looked up from germline, CDR1 is SGHRS and CDR2 is YFSETQ. Here the CDR3 DNA reads TGCGCCAGCAGCTTAGCCGGGACAGGTACCTACGAGCAGTACTTC. Translated: CASSLAGTGTYEQYF.

The V call is TRBV18, the J call TRBJ2-2; D is unclear. Germline lookup yields CDR1 KGHSH and CDR2 LQKENI. Between the trimmed V and J ends, which lost 4 bases and 7 bases, there was a span of 7 bases. This CDR3 region has 12 residues. CDR3 amino acids: CASSLDDGELFF. The DNA for the CDR3 is TGTGCCAGCTCACTGGATGACGGGGAGCTGTTTTTT.

This clone was picked up one time. The CDR3 region has the DNA TGTGCCAGCAAAAGATCAGGGGAGGGGTCCTACGAGCAGTACTTC. Translating gives CASKRSGEGSYEQYF. The chain carries TRBV6-1 and TRBJ2-7; possibly TRBD2 for D (7 bases). CDR1 is MNHNS and CDR2 is SASEGT in the germline V gene. This CDR3 contains 15 residues. The V end lost 7 bases, the J end lost 1 base, and 17 bases lay between the germline ends.

V is TRBV18 and J is TRBJ2-3; 10 bases line up with TRBD2. This CDR3 has 14 amino acids. CDR1 is KGHSH, CDR2 LQKENI, per germline. J was trimmed by 3 bases and V by 3 bases; bases with no gene match: 0. The CDR3 region is CASSPGLATDTQYF. CDR3 nucleotide sequence: TGTGCCAGCTCACCGGGACTAGCGACAGATACGCAGTATTTT.

The rearrangement links TRBV2 to TRBJ2-1; 11 bases match TRBD2. Trimming cost V 7 bases and J 1 base; bases outside gene matches: 3. The length of the CDR3 is 15 residues. The germline gives CDR1 SNHLY, CDR2 FYNNEI. The CDR3 coding sequence is TGTGCCAGCACCGGGACTAGCGGTTCCTACAATGAGCAGTTCTTC. It specifies CASTGTSGSYNEQFF. The whole variable domain, remainder taken from reference TRBV2 and TRBJ2-1, is EPEVTQTPSHQVTQMGQEVILRCVPISNHLYFYWYRQILGQKVEFLVSFYNNEISEKSEIFDDQFSVERPDGSNFTLKIRSTKLEDSAMYFCASTGTSGSYNEQFFGPGTRLTVL.

V usage is TRBV19 and J usage is TRBJ1-5; no clear D. Germline CDR1 is LNHDA and CDR2 is SQIVND (reference sequence). Trimming shortened V by 5 bases and J by 3 bases, and 23 bases separated the two germline ends. This CDR3 is built from 18 residues. CDR3 coding DNA: TGTGCCAGTAGTCCCCGCGGGCGGCCAACGGAATACAATCAGCCCCAGCATTTT. Amino acid sequence: CASSPRGRPTEYNQPQHF.

As to this clone: This same CDR3 is encoded by further DNA sequences in the sample. The chain uses TRBV11-3 and TRBJ2-1; D remains unclear. The CDR3 extends over 13 amino acids. Germline CDR1 SGHNT, CDR2 YENEEA. V gave up 1 base and J gave up 2 bases, with 3 bases separating them. CDR3 amino acids: CASSLGPYNEQFF. The CDR3 nucleotides are TGTGCCAGCAGCTTAGGGCCCTACAATGAGCAGTTCTTC.

The J gene is TRBJ1-3, the V gene TRBV18; TRBD1 might be the D (5 bases). The CDR3 length is 16 residues. Trimming took 4 bases from V and 4 from J, leaving 17 bases between them. The germline gives CDR1 KGHSH, CDR2 LQKENI. CDR3 amino acids: CASSLGPSNAGNTIYF. CDR3 sequence (DNA): TGTGCCAGCTCACTGGGACCGTCAAATGCAGGAAACACCATATATTTT.

This chain uses TRBV7-6 with TRBJ2-1, with 8 bases fitting TRBD1. Germline V gene sequence: CDR1 SGHVS, CDR2 FNYEAQ. There are 16 residues in the CDR3. J gave up 6 bases and V 4 bases, and 11 bases lay outside the gene matches. CDR3 DNA sequence: TGTGCCAGCAGCTCGACAGGGGCCACCCAAACCAATGAGCAGTTCTTC. Translating it yields CASSSTGATQTNEQFF.

The chain carries TRBV19 and TRBJ1-1; the D gene is possibly TRBD1 (5 bases). The germline V gene encodes CDR1 LNHDA and CDR2 SQIVND (reference sequence). The length of the CDR3 is 14 residues. Deletions cut 1 base from V and 8 bases from J, with 14 bases between. Here the CDR3 DNA reads TGTGCCAGTAGTATAGCACTCGGTGGGACCGAAGCTTTCTTT. Translating gives CASSIALGGTEAFF.

The rearrangement links TRBV7-9 to TRBJ2-7; 7 nucleotides align to TRBD2. The CDR3 sequence is 16 residues long. V lost 3 bases, J lost 0 bases, and 8 bases stayed unmatched. Germline CDR1 and CDR2: SEHNR and FQNEAQ (reference sequence). The DNA for the CDR3 is TGTGCCAGCAGCTTGGGGGAGGGCGTAAGCTCCTACGAGCAGTACTTC. Translated: CASSLGEGVSSYEQYF.

This clone was counted between two and nine times. Within the sample, other DNA sequences also encode this same CDR3. This rearrangement joins TRBV11-2 to TRBJ2-7; D is possibly TRBD1 (6 bases). V was clipped by 3 bases and J by 2 bases, with 8 bases between them. The CDR3 runs to 13 residues. CDR1 and CDR2 from the germline V gene are SGHAT and FQNNGV. DNA for the CDR3: TGTGCCAGCAGCTTCCGGACAGCCTACGAGCAGTACTTC. This sequence encodes CASSFRTAYEQYF.

The chain uses TRBV19 and TRBJ2-1, with 10 bases that match TRBD2. Trimming cost V 10 bases and J 6 bases; bases outside gene matches: 6. Germline V gene lookup returns CDR1 LNHDA and CDR2 SQIVND (reference sequence). This CDR3 contains 13 residues. The CDR3 here is CATTSGNSNEQFF. The DNA of the CDR3 is TGTGCCACTACTAGCGGGAACTCCAATGAGCAGTTCTTC.

The chain recombines TRBV5-8 with TRBJ1-5; D ambiguous. Trimming cost V 6 bases and J 2 bases, with 15 bases left between them. CDR3 length: 15 amino acids. The V gene's germline CDR1 is SGHTS and CDR2 YDEGEE. In DNA form, the CDR3 reads TGTGCCAGCATTTCCCGTGGGTCGGGCAATCAGCCCCAGCATTTT. Protein: CASISRGSGNQPQHF.

This clone occurred a few times. V is TRBV6-1 and J is TRBJ2-3, with D possibly TRBD1 on 5 matching bases. The CDR3 totals 13 residues. The germline V and J ends were trimmed by 5 bases and 3 bases, with 9 bases remaining between them. Germline V gene lookup returns CDR1 MNHNS and CDR2 SASEGT. CDR3 coding DNA: TGTGCCAGCAGTATCCAGGGTACAGATACGCAGTATTTT. Translating it yields CASSIQGTDTQYF.

The chain joins TRBV7-3 to TRBJ1-1; 9 positions match TRBD1. Germline V gene data show CDR1 as SGHTA and CDR2 as FQGTGA. The CDR3 has 13 residues. V shed 8 bases, J shed 0 bases, and the junction held 1 base outside the gene matches. CDR3 nucleotide sequence: TGTGCCAGCGGACAGGGGATGAACACTGAAGCTTTCTTT. It translates to CASGQGMNTEAFF.

V and J are TRBV30 and TRBJ1-5, with 9 bases matching TRBD1. J was trimmed by 3 bases and V by 4 bases; bases with no gene match: 4. Per the germline V gene, CDR1 is GTSNPN and CDR2 is SVGIG (reference sequence). CDR3 length: 14 amino acids. The CDR3, as DNA: TGTGCCTGGAAAAGGACAGGGGCCAATCAGCCCCAGCATTTT. Translating gives CAWKRTGANQPQHF.

There are a few counts of this clone. The chain links TRBV6-1 to TRBJ1-3; 8 bases agree with TRBD1. Germline trimming cut 7 bases from V and 2 bases from J; bases unmatched to any gene: 1. In germline, CDR1 is MNHNS, CDR2 SASEGT. The CDR3 runs to 13 residues. CDR3 bases: TGTGCCAGCAAGACAGGGGCTGGAAACACCATATATTTT. It is translated as CASKTGAGNTIYF.

Comment on this clone: Additional DNA sequences in this sample encode the identical CDR3. The V and J genes are TRBV7-9 and TRBJ2-1; unclear D gene. CDR3 size: 14 residues. Germline values: CDR1 SEHNR, CDR2 FQNEAQ (reference sequence). V was pared by 1 base and J by 4 bases, with 8 bases between. The CDR3 loop reads CASSLVSSYNEQFF. The CDR3 DNA reads as TGTGCCAGCAGCTTAGTTTCTTCGTACAATGAGCAGTTCTTC.